The 2 T cell receptor beta chains presented below share a single source sample, sequenced in a study of response to subunit inactivated influenza vaccine. TCRdb re-called the RT-PCR reads through MiXCR, storing one row per CDR3 protein. The data contain hundreds of thousands of distinct CDR3 sequences, around 13% of them singletons. The source material was PBMCs from blood, sampled 14 days before vaccination. These receptors came from a man aged 45 to 65 who received an inactivated influenza vaccine.

The chain is built from TRBV2 and TRBJ2-3, with 7 bases fitting TRBD1. Germline trimming cut 7 bases from V and 3 bases from J; bases unmatched to any gene: 10. Germline CDR1 and CDR2: SNHLY and FYNNEI. The CDR3 loop spans 15 amino acids. As DNA, the CDR3 is TGTGCCAGCACCCAGACAGGGTATGGGACAGATACGCAGTATTTT. This sequence encodes CASTQTGYGTDTQYF.

This chain connects TRBV20-1 to TRBJ2-5, with 10 bases aligning to TRBD2. The germline gives CDR1 DFQATT, CDR2 SNEGSKA (reference sequence). This CDR3 spans 12 amino acids. V trimming: 8 bases; J trimming: 5 bases; junction bases outside the gene matches: 5. The CDR3 loop is CSCSGGRETQYF. The CDR3 DNA is TGCAGTTGTAGCGGGGGGCGGGAGACCCAGTACTTC.